This T cell receptor (beta chain) is from a study of CD8+CD57+ T cells in acquired aplastic anemia. Overall study context: Mean DNA quantity obtained from sorted CD4+ and CD8+ cells was 2.5 to 4 ug. Points from the study as a whole: The study identified twenty-nine CD8+ CDR3 sequences shared by patients and controls.

This clonotype was seen at least ten times. Its antigen is unknown. The study profiled TCR beta VDJ and CDR3 using genomic DNA as template. TCRdb passed the reads through MiXCR, listing each CDR3 protein once. The sample contains some 200,000 distinct CDR3 sequences, around 32% of which appear only once. This CDR3 has 16 amino acids. V was trimmed by 0 bases and J by 3 bases, leaving 17 bases between them. Germline CDR1 is DFQATT and CDR2 is SNEGSKA (reference sequence). This clonotype originated in a human donor in good health, serving as a control. The chain joins TRBV20-1 to TRBJ1-1; tentatively, D is TRBD1 (6 bases). The sequenced sample was sorted CD4+, CD8+, or CD8+CD57+ T cells (not recorded which) from PBMCs. CDR3 DNA: TGCAGTGCTAGAGATACAGGGAGATCGACCGACACTGAAGCTTTCTTT. It is translated as CSARDTGRSTDTEAFF.